Given below is one TCR beta chain in context. Data came from immunoSEQ multiplex PCR; TCRdb stores just in-frame clones and leaves some out. The table has roughly 32,000 clones, 75% to 85% seen once. The entry originates in a study of blood T cell repertoires in COVID-19. Study information: Italy, Spain and the United States were the sources of the convalescent and acute COVID-19 samples. Sample material is recorded as cDNA or gDNA derived from T cells, B-cell-depleted T cells, or PBMCs.

The CDR3 loop spans 13 amino acids. Specimen: peripheral blood. The chain couples TRBV21-1 to TRBJ1-1; the listed D gene, TRBD1, was not tested against the DNA. TRBV21-1 is annotated as a pseudogene. The receptor's source is a man older than 75 with active COVID-19. CDR3 bases: TGTGCCAGCAGCACAGACAGGGGGCGGGAAGCTTTCTTT. Protein: CASSTDRGREAFF.